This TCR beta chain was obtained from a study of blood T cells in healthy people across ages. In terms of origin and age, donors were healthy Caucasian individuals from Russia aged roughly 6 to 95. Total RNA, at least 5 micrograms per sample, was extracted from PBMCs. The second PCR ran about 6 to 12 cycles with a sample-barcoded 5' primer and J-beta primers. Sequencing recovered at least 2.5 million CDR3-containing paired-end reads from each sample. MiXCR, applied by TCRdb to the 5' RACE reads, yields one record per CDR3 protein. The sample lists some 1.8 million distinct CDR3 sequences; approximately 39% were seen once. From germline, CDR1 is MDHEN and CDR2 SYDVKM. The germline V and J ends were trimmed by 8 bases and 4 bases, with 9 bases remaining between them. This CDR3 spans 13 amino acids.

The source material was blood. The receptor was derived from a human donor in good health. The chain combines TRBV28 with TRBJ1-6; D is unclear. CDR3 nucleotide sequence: TGTGCCAGCCGCGGGGAATATAATTCACCCCTCCACTTT. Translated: CASRGEYNSPLHF.